This paragraph reports one T cell receptor (beta chain). This clone was observed a single time. The antigen it binds to is not known. No base qualities exist here, and no much larger clone lies one base off it. This sample stems from a study of blood T cell repertoires in COVID-19 (TCRdb year 2020). General notes on the study: The collaborator samples originated in the United States, Italy and Spain and spanned the acute and convalescent phases of COVID-19. Deeply sampled blood TCRbeta repertoires from subjects exposed to, actively infected with, or recovered from COVID-19 were included in the dataset. Where available, HLA class I and class II types were obtained from metadata supplied by the sample provider rather than from assay-based typing. Nearly every sample came with metadata listing a de-identified subject ID, COVID-19 status, age in years and sex. The material from the prospective study consisted of cDNA or gDNA derived from T cells, B-cell-depleted T cells, or PBMCs. The repertoires were released in a freely available public database intended as a resource for research on the immune response to SARS-CoV-2. The samples were drawn from two sources: the first 160 participants of the ongoing ImmuneRACE study, and 1,000 to 1,500 subjects contributed by 6 global collaborators.

TCRbeta CDR3 regions were amplified from genomic DNA by means of the immunoSEQ Assay, a bias-controlled multiplex PCR. The authors processed their data as follows. Within the assay, amplification of reference gene primers was used to estimate how many nucleated cells each sample contained. To quantify the absolute abundance of each unique TCRbeta CDR3 rearrangement, sequence reads were collapsed and filtered. For each sample, productive Simpson clonality was calculated by taking the square root of Simpson's diversity index across productive rearrangements. TCRdb carries this immuneACCESS record with in-frame sequences only. Its versions omit some clonotypes, under half of them owing to an unresolved V gene in the studies checked, with the rest unexplained. From that table come the V and J calls and clone size; the DNA was used to work out D and trimming. The table for this sample lists over 250,000 clones; 80% to 90% of them were counted only once. The ten largest clones capture over 2% of the sample.

Enrolling through a virtual design, the prospective study's participants ranged in age from roughly 18 to 95 years and lived across about two dozen United States geographic areas. In the prospective study, participants were assigned to cohorts based on the clinical history participants reported in a screening survey and a study questionnaire. Recovered participants in ImmuneRACE Cohort 3 were defined as having two consecutive negative NP/OP PCR tests, clearance from a healthcare professional, or resolution of symptoms. In the prospective study, mobile phlebotomists collected whole blood, serum and a nasopharyngeal or oropharyngeal swab from each participant. Prospective study participants could optionally give additional blood draws and questionnaires over an approximately two-month period. Blood samples from the prospective study were shipped frozen or at room temperature prior to DNA extraction.

The CDR3 runs 14 residues from the cysteine to the phenylalanine. The sequence is cut down to CDR3 DNA, 42 bases in frame from base 1. The germline V gene sets CDR1 to MNHNS and CDR2 to SASEGT. The trim is 3 bases for V and 6 bases for J, with a gap of 14 bases between the germline ends. Overall study outcomes, separate from this receptor: The quantity of clinical and demographic metadata differed by source and by participant and was supplied without curation.

The clonotype was recovered from a woman aged 18 to 35 who had recovered from COVID-19. The specimen sequenced was PBMCs or T cells enriched from blood (not recorded which). The chain employs TRBV6-1 and TRBJ1-1, with a weak D call of TRBD1 (5 bases match). Here the CDR3 is given as CASSDRQGFPEAFF. The sequence in DNA is TGTGCCAGCAGTGATAGGCAGGGATTCCCTGAAGCTTTCTTT.